The 21 T cell receptor beta chains below come from one sample, sequenced in a study of radiotherapy plus CTLA-4 blockade in lung cancer. Sequencing was performed with immunoSEQ multiplex PCR; in TCRdb, only in-frame clones are kept and a portion is missing. The sample holds about 39,000 clones, more than 75% seen once. This specimen was peripheral blood, taken from a patient treated with radiotherapy plus ipilimumab. The receptors derive from a human donor with non-small cell lung cancer that progressed on radiotherapy plus ipilimumab.

This chain joins TRBV5-1 and TRBJ2-2; 11 bases are a match to TRBD2. This CDR3 has 14 amino acids. Germline V gene data show CDR1 as SGHRS and CDR2 as YFSETQ. V was pared by 4 bases and J by 5 bases, with 1 base of the junction left unmatched. Here the CDR3 reads CASSPSGGTGELFF. CDR3 nucleotides: TGCGCCAGCAGCCCTAGCGGGGGGACCGGGGAGCTGTTTTTT.

CDR3 coding DNA: TGTGCCAGCATGCAGGGGGCGGGTGAAAAACTGTTTTTT. As protein: CASMQGAGEKLFF. This sequence joins TRBV6-1 and TRBJ1-4; TRBD1 matches 8 bases. Germline V gene data show CDR1 as MNHNS and CDR2 as SASEGT. The CDR3 totals 13 residues. With 7 bases clipped from V and 7 bases from J, the junction kept 5 bases outside the gene matches.

V gene TRBV5-4 combines with J gene TRBJ2-1; 8 positions agree with TRBD1. Germline lookup yields CDR1 SGHNT and CDR2 YYREEE (reference sequence). J lost 5 bases, V lost 5 bases, and 3 bases had no gene match. This CDR3 contains 13 residues. The CDR3 reads CASRQTGDNEQFF. In DNA, the CDR3 is TGTGCCAGCAGGCAGACAGGGGACAATGAGCAGTTCTTC.

This chain links TRBV6-5 with TRBJ2-7, with TRBD1 matching 10 bases. Germline V gene sequence: CDR1 MNHEY, CDR2 SVGAGI. The CDR3 has 15 residues. The V gene end was trimmed by 5 bases and the J gene end by 5 bases; junction bases not matched to a gene: 9. CDR3 residues: CASSGGQGPWDEQYF. CDR3 sequence (DNA): TGTGCCAGCAGTGGGGGACAGGGGCCCTGGGACGAGCAGTACTTC.

Worth noting for this clone: A read error may produce the germline difference seen at one junction end. The V gene is TRBV19, the J gene TRBJ2-2, with 7 nucleotides matching TRBD1. Germline-derived CDR1 and CDR2 are LNHDA and SQIVND (reference sequence). This CDR3 has 15 amino acids. The CDR3 nucleotides read TGTGCCAGTAGTAGGTTGACAGGGAACGCCGGGGAGCTGTTTTTT. Protein: CASSRLTGNAGELFF.

The table lists this clone with a few counts. The V and J genes are TRBV6-5 and TRBJ2-7; D possibly corresponds to TRBD2 (5 bases). Between the trimmed V and J ends, which lost 5 bases and 7 bases, there was a span of 15 bases. Per germline, CDR1 MNHEY and CDR2 SVGAGI. This CDR3 has 13 amino acids. The CDR3 here is CASSEIALVEQYF. For the CDR3, the DNA is TGTGCCAGCAGTGAGATCGCACTAGTTGAGCAGTACTTC.

This clone occurred once. The genes are TRBV21-1 and TRBJ1-1; TRBD1 is the table's D call, not checked against the DNA. TRBV21-1 constitutes a pseudogene. This CDR3 region has 19 residues. CDR3 DNA sequence: TGTGCCAGCAGCAAACACGGGGGACAGGCCAACGGGGGGAACACTGAAGCTTTCTTT. It translates to CASSKHGGQANGGNTEAFF.

This clone appeared a single time. This chain uses TRBV9 with TRBJ1-1, with D hard to call. The CDR3 is 14 amino acids. V lost 0 bases, J lost 1 base, and 7 bases lay in between. CDR1 is SGDLS and CDR2 is YYNGEE in the germline V gene. CDR3 loop: CASSVEAANTEAFF. In DNA form, the CDR3 reads TGTGCCAGCAGCGTAGAGGCGGCGAACACTGAAGCTTTCTTT.

This clone was seen once. This rearrangement joins TRBV6-1 to TRBJ2-1, with TRBD2 matching 9 bases. This CDR3 spans 17 amino acids. Germline V gene lookup returns CDR1 MNHNS and CDR2 SASEGT. Trimming at V came to 3 bases and at J to 4 bases, leaving 10 bases not matched to a gene. For the CDR3, the DNA is TGTGCCAGCAGTGAGCGAAGAGGCGGGGGGGCTTACAATGAGCAGTTCTTC. Its translation: CASSERRGGGAYNEQFF.

The chain uses TRBV5-1 and TRBJ2-3, with TRBD2 identical over 13 bases. The CDR3 sequence is 14 residues long. Unmatched junction bases numbered 1, after V lost 5 bases and J lost 4 bases. Germline CDR1 and CDR2: SGHRS and YFSETQ. CDR3 protein: CASRTSGGADTQYF. Here the CDR3 DNA reads TGCGCCAGCAGAACTAGCGGGGGGGCAGATACGCAGTATTTT.

V and J are TRBV5-1 and TRBJ1-1; D ambiguous. CDR1 and CDR2 (germline): SGHRS, YFSETQ. This CDR3 comprises 18 residues. V was clipped by 0 bases and J by 0 bases, with 18 bases between them. The CDR3 DNA reads as TGCGCCAGCAGCTTGGTCCCCACGGCAGGCTCGTTGAACACTGAAGCTTTCTTT. It specifies CASSLVPTAGSLNTEAFF.

This chain joins TRBV6-1 and TRBJ1-2; D uncertain. Germline V lookup: CDR1 MNHNS, CDR2 SASEGT. The CDR3 contains 13 residues. V lost 0 bases and J 7 bases, leaving 9 bases between the germline ends. CDR3 amino acids: CASSEAGSAGYTF. The CDR3 DNA reads TGTGCCAGCAGTGAAGCCGGGTCCGCTGGCTACACCTTC.

V is TRBV19 and J is TRBJ1-1; no clear D gene. Trimming took 7 bases from V and 5 from J, leaving 23 bases between them. The CDR3 covers 16 residues. From germline, CDR1 is LNHDA and CDR2 SQIVND (reference sequence). The CDR3 DNA sequence: TGTGCCAGTAAAGGAGTTCTAGGACTCTCGGGGACTGAAGCTTTCTTT. Translated, it gives CASKGVLGLSGTEAFF. The full variable domain, in which reference TRBV19 and TRBJ1-1 provide the parts outside the CDR3, is DGGITQSPKYLFRKEGQNVTLSCEQNLNHDAMYWYRQDPGQGLRLIYYSQIVNDFQKGDIAEGYSVSREKKESFPLTVTSAQKNPTAFYLCASKGVLGLSGTEAFFGQGTRLTVV.

The chain combines TRBV27 with TRBJ2-2, with D possibly TRBD1 on 6 matching bases. Germline V lookup: CDR1 MNHEY, CDR2 SMNVEV (reference sequence). V gave up 5 bases and J gave up 6 bases, with 10 bases separating them. The CDR3 is 13 residues long. CDR3 protein: CASSEYRAGELFF. The CDR3 bases are TGTGCCAGCAGTGAATACAGGGCCGGGGAGCTGTTTTTT.

The chain recombines TRBV6-5 with TRBJ1-2; D possibly corresponds to TRBD1 (5 bases). This CDR3 region has 14 residues. V lost 2 bases and J 3 bases, leaving 10 bases between the germline ends. CDR1 and CDR2 from the germline V gene are MNHEY and SVGAGI. The CDR3 protein is CASSYGALDYGYTF. The CDR3 nucleotides are TGTGCCAGCAGTTACGGGGCCCTAGACTATGGCTACACCTTC.

The genes are TRBV7-2 and TRBJ2-2, with a possible D match to TRBD1 (6 bases). The CDR3 totals 13 residues. Trimming removed 3 bases at V and 7 bases at J, with 9 bases between. Germline V gene lookup returns CDR1 SGHTA and CDR2 FQGNSA. In nucleotides, the CDR3 is TGTGCCAGCAGCTTTACGACAGGCGGGGAGCTGTTTTTT. As protein: CASSFTTGGELFF.

The rearrangement joins TRBV7-3 to TRBJ2-6; D is possibly TRBD1 (6 bases). The CDR3 is 19 amino acids. Trimming pared 5 bases from V and 0 bases from J, leaving 20 bases between. CDR1 SGHTA and CDR2 FQGTGA come from the germline V gene. The CDR3 reads CASSTETGFFTSGANVLTF. In DNA, the CDR3 is TGTGCCAGCAGCACCGAGACAGGATTTTTTACCTCTGGGGCCAACGTCCTGACTTTC.

V and J are TRBV9 and TRBJ2-5; 7 bases align to TRBD2. With the DNA end fitting TRBJ2-7 better, the J assignment may be wrong. The CDR3 extends over 15 amino acids. Per the germline V gene, CDR1 is SGDLS and CDR2 is YYNGEE. The CDR3 spells CASSVRGDHIYEQYF. The CDR3 region has the DNA TGTGCCAGCAGCGTTCGGGGGGATCATATCTACGAGCAGTACTTC.

This clone has more than one count but fewer than ten. The chain has TRBV10-1 and TRBJ1-2; D possibly corresponds to TRBD1 (6 bases). Germline V CDR1 and CDR2: WNHNN, SYGVQD (reference sequence). Trimming took 8 bases from V and 0 from J, leaving 10 bases between them. The CDR3 loop spans 13 amino acids. The CDR3 sequence is CASSQGANYGYTF. The CDR3 region has the DNA TGCGCCAGCTCACAGGGAGCTAACTATGGCTACACCTTC.

The rearrangement uses TRBV7-3 and TRBJ1-1, with 7 bases aligning to TRBD1. The germline gives CDR1 SGHTA, CDR2 FQGTGA. After removal of 2 bases from V and 4 bases from J, the junction contained 10 bases not matched to a gene. The CDR3 runs to 16 residues. DNA for the CDR3: TGTGCCAGCAGCTTACTACAGGGGTCTTCTCCCACTGAAGCTTTCTTT. This translates into CASSLLQGSSPTEAFF.

The chain employs TRBV10-2 and TRBJ2-3; D unresolved. With 2 bases removed from V and 10 bases from J, the gap between germline ends came to 10 bases. Germline CDR1 WSHSY, CDR2 SAAADI. The CDR3 consists of 12 residues. CDR3 coding DNA: TGCGCCAGCAGTGAGCCAAGACTGCCGCAGTATTTT. It yields the protein CASSEPRLPQYF.